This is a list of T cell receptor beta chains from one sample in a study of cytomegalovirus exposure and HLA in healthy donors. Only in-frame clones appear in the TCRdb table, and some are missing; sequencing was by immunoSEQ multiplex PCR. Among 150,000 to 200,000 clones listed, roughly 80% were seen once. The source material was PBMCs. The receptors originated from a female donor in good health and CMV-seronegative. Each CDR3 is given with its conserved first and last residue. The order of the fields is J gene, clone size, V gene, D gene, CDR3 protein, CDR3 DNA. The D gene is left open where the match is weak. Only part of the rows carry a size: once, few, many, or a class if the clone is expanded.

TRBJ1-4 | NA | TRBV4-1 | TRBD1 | CASSQLQSRGLEKLFF | TGCGCCAGCAGCCAATTACAGTCCAGGGGGCTGGAAAAACTGTTTTTT
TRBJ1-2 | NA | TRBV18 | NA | CASSPGQGINYGYTF | TGTGCCAGCTCACCAGGTCAGGGGATTAACTATGGCTACACCTTC
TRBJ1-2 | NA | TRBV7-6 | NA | CASSLNFRSGTNYGYTF | TGTGCCAGCAGCTTAAATTTTCGCTCAGGGACTAACTATGGCTACACCTTC
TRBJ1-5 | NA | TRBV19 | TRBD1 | CASSRGQSSNQPQHF | TGTGCCAGTAGTAGGGGACAGAGTAGCAATCAGCCCCAGCATTTT
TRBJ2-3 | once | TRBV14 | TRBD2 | CASSPSGGSTDTQYF | TGTGCCAGCAGCCCTAGCGGAGGGAGCACAGATACGCAGTATTTT
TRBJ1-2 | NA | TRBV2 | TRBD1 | CASSIPTIQGGYGYTF | TGTGCCAGCAGTATCCCGACGATACAGGGGGGATATGGCTACACCTTC
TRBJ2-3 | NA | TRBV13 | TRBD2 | CASSFGGGWSTDTQYF | TGTGCCAGCAGCTTTGGCGGGGGGTGGAGCACAGATACGCAGTATTTT
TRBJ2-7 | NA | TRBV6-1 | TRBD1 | CASSEAGQVRFHEQYF | TGTGCCAGCAGTGAAGCCGGACAGGTGAGATTCCACGAGCAGTACTTC
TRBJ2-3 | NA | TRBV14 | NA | CASSQARLSRSTDTQYF | TGTGCCAGCAGCCAGGCCAGACTTAGTCGTTCCACAGATACGCAGTATTTT
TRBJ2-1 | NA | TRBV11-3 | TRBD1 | CASSLDWGTGVFNEQFF | TGTGCCAGCAGCTTAGATTGGGGGACAGGGGTCTTTAATGAGCAGTTCTTC
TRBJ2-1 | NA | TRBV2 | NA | CASSERREQFF | TGTGCCAGCAGTGAGAGGCGTGAGCAGTTCTTC
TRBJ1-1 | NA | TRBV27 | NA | CASRLDTEAFF | TGTGCCAGCAGACTCGACACTGAAGCTTTCTTT
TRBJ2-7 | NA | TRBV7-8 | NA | CASSLAAGAPHRSSYEQYF | TGTGCCAGCAGCTTAGCGGCGGGGGCTCCCCACCGGAGCTCCTACGAGCAGTACTTC
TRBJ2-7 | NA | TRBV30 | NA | CAWSVNRVYEQYF | TGTGCCTGGAGTGTAAACAGGGTGTACGAGCAGTACTTC
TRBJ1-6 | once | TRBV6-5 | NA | CASGQGGSPLHF | TGTGCCAGCGGTCAGGGAGGATCACCCCTCCACTTT
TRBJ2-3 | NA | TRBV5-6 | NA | CASSSARGADTQYF | TGTGCCAGCAGCTCGGCCAGGGGAGCGGATACGCAGTATTTT
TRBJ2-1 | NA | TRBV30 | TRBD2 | CAWSVLAGGSNEQFF | TGTGCCTGGAGTGTACTAGCGGGAGGGAGCAATGAGCAGTTCTTC
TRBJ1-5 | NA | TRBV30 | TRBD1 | CAWKDRGRGVLGQPQHF | TGTGCCTGGAAGGACAGGGGGAGAGGAGTTTTAGGTCAGCCCCAGCATTTT
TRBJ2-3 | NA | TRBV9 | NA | CASALGAANTDTQYF | TGTGCCAGCGCATTGGGCGCAGCCAACACAGATACGCAGTATTTT
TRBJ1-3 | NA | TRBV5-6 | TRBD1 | CASSLAGTVGLRNTIYF | TGTGCCAGCAGCTTGGCAGGGACAGTGGGACTTCGAAACACCATATATTTT
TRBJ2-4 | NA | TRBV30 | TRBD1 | CAWSGTGGFVNIQYF | TGTGCCTGGAGTGGGACAGGGGGATTTGTAAACATTCAGTACTTC
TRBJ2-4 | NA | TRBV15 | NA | CATSGDLGRGNIQYF | TGTGCCACCAGCGGTGACCTCGGAAGGGGAAACATTCAGTACTTC
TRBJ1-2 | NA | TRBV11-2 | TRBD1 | CASSLEWTGYGYTF | TGTGCCAGCAGCTTGGAATGGACAGGCTATGGCTACACCTTC
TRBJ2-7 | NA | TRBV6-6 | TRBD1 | CASRHRDRDRNEQYF | TGTGCCAGCAGACACCGGGACAGGGATAGAAACGAGCAGTACTTC
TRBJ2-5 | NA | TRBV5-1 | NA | CASSLAEDYQETQYF | TGCGCCAGCAGCTTGGCAGAAGATTACCAAGAGACCCAGTACTTC
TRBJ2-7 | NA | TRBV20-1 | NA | CSARLIYEQYF | TGCAGTGCTAGACTAATTTACGAGCAGTACTTC
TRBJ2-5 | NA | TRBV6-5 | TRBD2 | CASSRGGSGKTQYF | TGTGCCAGCAGCCGGGGGGGATCAGGGAAGACCCAGTACTTC
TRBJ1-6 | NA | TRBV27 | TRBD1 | CASRLGTVYNSPLHF | TGTGCCAGCAGGCTCGGGACAGTCTATAATTCACCCCTCCACTTT
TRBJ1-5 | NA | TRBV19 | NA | CASSIDFLGSKNQPQHF | TGTGCCAGTAGTATAGATTTTCTGGGGAGCAAAAATCAGCCCCAGCATTTT
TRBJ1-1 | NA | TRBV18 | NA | CASSWGGGTEAFF | TGTGCCAGCTCATGGGGCGGGGGCACTGAAGCTTTCTTT
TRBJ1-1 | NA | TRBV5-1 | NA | CASSLRSNTEAFF | TGCGCCAGTAGCTTGCGTAGTAACACTGAAGCTTTCTTT
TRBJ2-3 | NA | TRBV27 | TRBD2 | CASSSTSGGLSTDTQYF | TGTGCCAGCAGTTCGACTAGCGGGGGACTTTCCACAGATACGCAGTATTTT
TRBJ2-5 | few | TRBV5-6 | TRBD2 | CASSLRTGGPETQYF | TGTGCCAGCAGCTTGAGAACGGGGGGGCCGGAGACCCAGTACTTC
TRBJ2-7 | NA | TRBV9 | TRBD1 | CASSVGQGAYEQYF | TGTGCCAGCAGCGTAGGACAGGGTGCCTACGAGCAGTACTTC
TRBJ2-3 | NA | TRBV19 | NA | CASSITGTTDTQYF | TGTGCCAGTAGTATAACCGGTACCACAGATACGCAGTATTTT
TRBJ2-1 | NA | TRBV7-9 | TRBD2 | CASSLVTSGSYEQFF | TGTGCCAGCAGCTTAGTTACTAGCGGGAGTTATGAGCAGTTCTTC
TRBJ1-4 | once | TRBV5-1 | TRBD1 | CASSMGQVNEKLFF | TGCGCCAGCAGCATGGGACAGGTTAATGAAAAACTGTTTTTT
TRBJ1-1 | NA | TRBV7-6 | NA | CASSLNRSPNTEAFF | TGTGCCAGCAGCTTAAATCGGTCCCCAAACACTGAAGCTTTCTTT
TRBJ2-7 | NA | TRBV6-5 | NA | CASSYLSGPGEQYF | TGTGCCAGCAGTTACCTAAGTGGGCCGGGGGAGCAGTACTTC
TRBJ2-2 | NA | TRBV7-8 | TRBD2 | CASSPWGGRAAGELFF | TGTGCCAGCAGCCCTTGGGGCGGGAGGGCCGCCGGGGAGCTGTTTTTT
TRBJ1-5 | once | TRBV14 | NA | CASSQVRALNQPQHF | TGTGCCAGCAGCCAAGTGCGGGCATTAAATCAGCCCCAGCATTTT
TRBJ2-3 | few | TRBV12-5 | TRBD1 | CASGLVLQTGATDTQYF | TGTGCTAGTGGTTTGGTCCTACAGACAGGGGCTACTGATACGCAGTATTTT
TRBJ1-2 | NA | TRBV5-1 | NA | CASSLGAPYGYTF | TGCGCCAGCAGCTTGGGAGCACCTTATGGCTACACCTTC
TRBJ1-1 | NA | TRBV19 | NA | CASSIDGGTEAFF | TGTGCCAGTAGTATAGACGGGGGCACTGAAGCTTTCTTT
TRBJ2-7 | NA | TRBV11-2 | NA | CASSGRTDYEQYF | TGTGCCAGCAGCGGACGGACAGACTACGAGCAGTACTTC
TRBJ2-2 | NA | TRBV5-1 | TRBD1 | CASSFSPGGAGGELFF | TGCGCCAGCAGCTTTAGCCCAGGGGGCGCGGGCGGGGAGCTGTTTTTT
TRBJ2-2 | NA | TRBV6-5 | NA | CASSSSEGTGELFF | TGTGCCAGCAGTTCCTCCGAGGGCACCGGGGAGCTGTTTTTT
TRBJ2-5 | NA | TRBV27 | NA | CASRQGGLGGQETQYF | TGTGCCAGTCGACAGGGGGGACTAGGTGGCCAAGAGACCCAGTACTTC
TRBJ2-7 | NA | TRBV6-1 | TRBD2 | CASSVLAGGYEQYF | TGTGCCAGCAGTGTACTAGCGGGGGGCTACGAGCAGTACTTC
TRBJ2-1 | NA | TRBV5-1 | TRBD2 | CASSLVGGSPYNEQFF | TGCGCCAGCAGCTTGGTTGGCGGGAGTCCCTACAATGAGCAGTTCTTC
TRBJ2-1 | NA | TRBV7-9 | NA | CASSLTAGLSHNEQFF | TGTGCCAGCAGCTTAACGGCGGGCCTCTCCCACAATGAGCAGTTCTTC
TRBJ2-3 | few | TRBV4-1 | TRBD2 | CASSQYQPGLAGRSTDTQYF | TGCGCCAGCAGCCAATACCAACCGGGACTAGCGGGACGTAGCACAGATACGCAGTATTTT